The next 6 T cell receptor beta chains were all read from a single sample in a study of T-cell memory formation after mild COVID-19 (dated by TCRdb to about 2021). The library was built by means of 5' RACE. The sequencing machine was an Illumina NovaSeq 6000. TCRdb reworked the public reads: Q25 trimming with fastp, MiXCR clone assembly, productive beta chains retained. Every distinct CDR3 protein forms one entry, paired with its most common genes and DNA. In all, the sample holds tens of thousands of distinct CDR3 sequences, and about 7.1% of those were seen once. Roughly 1.4% of the sample belongs to the ten largest clones. Sequencing was performed on PBMCs or a T cell subset sorted from them (not recorded which). The source is a man aged 18 to 35 who had mild COVID-19 (a few samples of this study predate the infection). The sample titles of this study are shuffled in the database, so cell type and time point are left out; the donor was told from shared clones.

This clonotype was observed a few times. This rearrangement joins TRBV29-1 to TRBJ1-1; D gene ambiguous. The CDR3 totals 11 residues. Germline CDR1 is SQVTM and CDR2 is ANQGSEA. V lost 7 bases and J 1 base, leaving 7 bases between the germline ends. The CDR3 DNA reads as TGCAGCGGCGAGGAGAACACTGAAGCTTTCTTT. It codes for CSGEENTEAFF. The full variable domain, with the rest looked up from reference TRBV29-1 and TRBJ1-1, is SAVISQKPSRDICQRGTSLTIQCQVDSQVTMMFWYRQQPGQSLTLIATANQGSEATYESGFVIDKFPISRPNLTFSTLTVSNMSPEDSSIYLCSGEENTEAFFGQGTRLTVV.

This sequence joins TRBV7-2 and TRBJ1-2, with D possibly matching TRBD1 (6 bases). The CDR3 spans 14 residues. The V end lost 1 base, the J end lost 4 bases, and 10 bases lay between the germline ends. CDR1 is SGHTA, CDR2 FQGNSA, per germline. The CDR3 here is CASSLVGQIYGYTF. CDR3 nucleotides: TGTGCCAGCAGCTTAGTTGGACAGATCTATGGCTACACCTTC.

This clonotype was seen only a few times. The chain recombines TRBV10-3 with TRBJ1-4; D is undetermined. CDR1 and CDR2 (germline): ENHRY, SYGVKD. CDR3 size: 16 residues. V was trimmed by 2 bases and J by 0 bases, leaving 10 bases between them. The CDR3 is CAISEAEITTNEKLFF. DNA of the CDR3: TGTGCCATCAGTGAGGCGGAAATCACAACTAATGAAAAACTGTTTTTT.

The chain has TRBV2 and TRBJ1-5; TRBD1 matches 8 bases. Germline-derived CDR1 and CDR2 are SNHLY and FYNNEI. V gave up 5 bases and J gave up 7 bases; unmatched junction bases: 7. This CDR3 has 14 residues. For the CDR3, the DNA is TGTGCCAGCAGTCTCAGGGGGCTAGGACAGCCCCAGCATTTT. Encoded protein: CASSLRGLGQPQHF.

The gene calls are TRBV5-1 and TRBJ2-3, with D unclear. The CDR3 has 15 residues. V was pared by 0 bases and J by 0 bases, with 8 bases between. Germline V gene sequence: CDR1 SGHRS, CDR2 YFSETQ. The CDR3 reads CASSLATRSTDTQYF. CDR3 in DNA: TGCGCCAGCAGCTTGGCCACACGAAGCACAGATACGCAGTATTTT.

This clonotype has a handful of counts. This chain connects TRBV7-9 to TRBJ2-1; tentative D call: TRBD1 (5 bases). The CDR3 extends over 16 amino acids. V was pared by 7 bases and J by 4 bases, with 20 bases between. In germline, CDR1 is SEHNR, CDR2 FQNEAQ (reference sequence). The CDR3 is CASTPKGQTLYNEQFF. CDR3 in DNA: TGTGCCAGCACCCCCAAGGGGCAGACCCTTTACAATGAGCAGTTCTTC.